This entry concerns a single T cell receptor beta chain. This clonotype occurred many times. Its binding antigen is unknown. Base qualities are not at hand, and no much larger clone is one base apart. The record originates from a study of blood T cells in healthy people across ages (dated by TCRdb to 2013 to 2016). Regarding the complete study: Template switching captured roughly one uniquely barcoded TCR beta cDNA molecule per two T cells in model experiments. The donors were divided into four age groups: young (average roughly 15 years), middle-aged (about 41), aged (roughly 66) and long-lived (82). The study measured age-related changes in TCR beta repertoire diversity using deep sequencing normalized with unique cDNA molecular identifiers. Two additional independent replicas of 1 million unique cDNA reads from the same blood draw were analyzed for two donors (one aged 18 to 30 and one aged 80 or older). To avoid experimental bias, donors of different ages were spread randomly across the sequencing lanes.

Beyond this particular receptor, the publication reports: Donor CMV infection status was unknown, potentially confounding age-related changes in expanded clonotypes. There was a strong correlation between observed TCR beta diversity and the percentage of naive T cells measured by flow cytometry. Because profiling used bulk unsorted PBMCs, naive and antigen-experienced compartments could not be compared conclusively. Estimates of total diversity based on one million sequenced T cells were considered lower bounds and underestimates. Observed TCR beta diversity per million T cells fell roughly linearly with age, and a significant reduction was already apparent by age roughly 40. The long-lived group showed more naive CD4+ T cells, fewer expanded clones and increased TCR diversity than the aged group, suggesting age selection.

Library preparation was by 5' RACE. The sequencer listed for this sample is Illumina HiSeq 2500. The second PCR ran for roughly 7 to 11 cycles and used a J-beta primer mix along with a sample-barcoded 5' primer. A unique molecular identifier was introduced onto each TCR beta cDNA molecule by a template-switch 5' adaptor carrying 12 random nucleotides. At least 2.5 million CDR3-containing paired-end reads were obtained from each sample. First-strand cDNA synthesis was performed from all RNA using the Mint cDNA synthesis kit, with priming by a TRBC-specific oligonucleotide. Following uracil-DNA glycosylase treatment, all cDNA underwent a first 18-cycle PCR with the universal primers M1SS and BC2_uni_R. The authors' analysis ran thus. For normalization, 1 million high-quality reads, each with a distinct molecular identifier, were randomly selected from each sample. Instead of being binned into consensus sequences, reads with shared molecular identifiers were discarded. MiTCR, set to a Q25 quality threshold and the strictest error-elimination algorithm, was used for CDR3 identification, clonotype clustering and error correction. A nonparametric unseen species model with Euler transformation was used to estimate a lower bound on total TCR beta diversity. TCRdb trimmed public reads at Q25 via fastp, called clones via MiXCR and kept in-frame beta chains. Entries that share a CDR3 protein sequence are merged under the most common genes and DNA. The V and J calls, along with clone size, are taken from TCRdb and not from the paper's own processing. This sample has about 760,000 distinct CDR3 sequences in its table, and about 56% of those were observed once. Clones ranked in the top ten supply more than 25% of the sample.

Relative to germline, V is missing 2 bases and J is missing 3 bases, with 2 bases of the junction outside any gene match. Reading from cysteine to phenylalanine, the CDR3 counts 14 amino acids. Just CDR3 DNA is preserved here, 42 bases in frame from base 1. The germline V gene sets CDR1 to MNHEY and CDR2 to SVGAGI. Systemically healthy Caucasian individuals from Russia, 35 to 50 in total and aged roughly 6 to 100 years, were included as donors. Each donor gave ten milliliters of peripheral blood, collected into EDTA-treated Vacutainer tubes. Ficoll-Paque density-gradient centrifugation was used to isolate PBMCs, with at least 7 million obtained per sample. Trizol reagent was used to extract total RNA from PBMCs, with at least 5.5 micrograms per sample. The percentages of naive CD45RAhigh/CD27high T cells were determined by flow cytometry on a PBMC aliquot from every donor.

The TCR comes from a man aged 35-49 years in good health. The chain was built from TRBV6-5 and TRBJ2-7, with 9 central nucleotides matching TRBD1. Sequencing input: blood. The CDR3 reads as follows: CASSYVTGGYEQYF. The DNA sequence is TGTGCCAGCAGTTACGTGACAGGGGGCTACGAGCAGTACTTC.